The clone carrying this TCR beta chain has more than one count but fewer than ten. The antigen remains unidentified. This sample is drawn from a study of T cell responses to AZD1222 COVID-19 vaccine. The study, taken as a whole, reports: Among those given AZD1222, only five to seven were seropositive at baseline. Regions 160-218 and 743-854 held dominance among vaccine-associated CD4 TCRs, which spanned spike.

Profiling relied on immunoSEQ multiplex PCR, and the TCRdb table lists in-frame clones only, not all of them. The sample consists of about 89,000 clones, approximately 90% of them appearing once. Trimming took off 4 bases at V and 1 base at J, with 15 bases between the two ends. The CDR3 length is 16 residues. CDR1 is LNHDA and CDR2 is SQIVND in the germline V gene (reference sequence). This TCR was recovered from an adult who received the AZD1222 COVID-19 vaccine. The chain combines TRBV19 with TRBJ2-3; TRBD2 is a possible D gene (7 bases). This sample comprised peripheral blood, obtained 28 days after the second AZD1222 dose. CDR3 sequence reads: CASSRNREGGTDTQYF. The CDR3, as DNA: TGTGCCAGTAGTAGGAACAGGGAGGGAGGCACAGATACGCAGTATTTT. The full variable domain, in which reference TRBV19 and TRBJ2-3 provide the parts outside the CDR3, is DGGITQSPKYLFRKEGQNVTLSCEQNLNHDAMYWYRQDPGQGLRLIYYSQIVNDFQKGDIAEGYSVSREKKESFPLTVTSAQKNPTAFYLCASSRNREGGTDTQYFGPGTRLTVL.